The 25 T cell receptor beta chains reported below all come from one sample, sequenced in a study of CD8 T cells in Susac syndrome. RNA amounts of about 0.5 to 1 ug underwent reverse transcription with random hexamers. In TCRdb, the immunoSEQ multiplex PCR reads were re-called with MiXCR into one record per CDR3 protein. The sample includes 180,000 or so distinct CDR3 sequences, roughly 95% seen only once; the top ten take 0.095% to 0.12%. Sequences were obtained from CD4+ T cells from PBMCs. These receptors originate from a human donor in good health.

V is TRBV20-1 and J is TRBJ2-3; D is tentatively TRBD1 or TRBD2 (5 bases each). The CDR3 sequence is 14 residues long. Trimming stripped 2 bases from V and 2 bases from J, with 11 bases between. Germline V lookup: CDR1 DFQATT, CDR2 SNEGSKA (reference sequence). The chain's CDR3 is CSARIGANTDTQYF. The CDR3 nucleotides are TGCAGTGCTAGAATCGGGGCGAACACAGATACGCAGTATTTT.

The chain carries TRBV3-1 and TRBJ2-1, with 7 bases aligning to TRBD2. The germline gives CDR1 LGHDT, CDR2 YNNKEL (reference sequence). V gave up 8 bases and J gave up 10 bases; unmatched junction bases: 8. The CDR3 is made up of 12 amino acids. CDR3 nucleotides: TGTGCCAGCGTCACTCCAGCGGGAGAGCAGTTCTTC. Translated: CASVTPAGEQFF.

The rearrangement links TRBV20-1 to TRBJ1-1, with D possibly TRBD1 on 5 matching bases. This CDR3 has 17 amino acids. CDR1 is DFQATT and CDR2 is SNEGSKA in the germline V gene (reference sequence). Trimming left V 0 bases short and J 3 bases short, with 20 bases between. The CDR3 nucleotides are TGCAGTGCTAGAGATGTGGGAGGAGTAGGGACTTACACTGAAGCTTTCTTT. It codes for CSARDVGGVGTYTEAFF.

V usage is TRBV6-5 and J usage is TRBJ2-5; D may match TRBD1 or TRBD2 (5 bases each). The CDR3 is made up of 16 amino acids. Germline V gene sequence: CDR1 MNHEY, CDR2 SVGAGI. V gave up 2 bases and J gave up 4 bases, with 17 bases separating them. This CDR3 reads CASSYGGGGMRETQYF. DNA for the CDR3: TGTGCCAGCAGTTACGGGGGTGGGGGAATGCGAGAGACCCAGTACTTC.

The chain is built from TRBV20-1 and TRBJ2-1; tentatively, D is TRBD2 (5 bases). This CDR3 is 15 amino acids long. V was trimmed by 3 bases and J by 6 bases, leaving 18 bases between them. Germline V gene data show CDR1 as DFQATT and CDR2 as SNEGSKA (reference sequence). CDR3 in amino acids: CSASPLAHSLNEQFF. The CDR3 DNA follows: TGCAGTGCTAGCCCTCTAGCCCATTCTCTCAATGAGCAGTTCTTC.

Written as DNA, the CDR3 is TGCAGCGTTGAAGGGAGCAATTACGAGCAGTACTTC. Protein: CSVEGSNYEQYF. This chain connects TRBV29-1 to TRBJ2-7; D not certain. The germline CDR1 and CDR2 sequences are SQVTM and ANQGSEA. The V and J ends lost 1 base and 4 bases respectively, with 8 bases between them. CDR3 length: 12 residues.

The count of this clonotype is one. The CDR3 spells CASSLRAAGNEQFF. CDR3 DNA: TGTGCCAGCAGCCTCCGGGCAGCCGGCAATGAGCAGTTCTTC. This chain links TRBV9 with TRBJ2-1; no clear D gene. CDR1 and CDR2 from the germline V gene are SGDLS and YYNGEE. The CDR3 has 14 residues. Trimming stripped 4 bases from V and 6 bases from J, with 14 bases between.

The CDR3, as DNA: TGTGCCAGCAGTTACGGGGTAGGGCAAGAGACCCAGTACTTC. Encoded protein: CASSYGVGQETQYF. V is TRBV6-5 and J is TRBJ2-5; D remains unclear. CDR1 MNHEY and CDR2 SVGAGI come from the germline V gene. The CDR3 has 14 residues. V was trimmed by 2 bases and J by 2 bases, leaving 9 bases between them.

The V call is TRBV3-1, the J call TRBJ1-1; no reliable D call. The CDR3 totals 15 residues. Per germline, CDR1 LGHDT and CDR2 YNNKEL (reference sequence). V was shortened by 0 bases and J by 4 bases, with 12 bases between the two germline ends. The CDR3 DNA reads as TGTGCCAGCAGCCAAGAGTCGATGGGCGGCACTGAAGCTTTCTTT. Its protein product is CASSQESMGGTEAFF.

This clonotype has a single count. The chain combines TRBV3-1 with TRBJ2-7; D not certain. Germline V gene lookup returns CDR1 LGHDT and CDR2 YNNKEL (reference sequence). The length of the CDR3 is 12 residues. Between the trimmed V and J ends, which lost 10 bases and 2 bases, there was a span of 12 bases. In nucleotides, the CDR3 is TGTGCCATCGCGACGCCGACCTACGAGCAGTACTTC. Translation gives CAIATPTYEQYF.

The gene calls are TRBV29-1 and TRBJ1-2, with 11 positions matching TRBD1. CDR1 and CDR2 (germline): SQVTM, ANQGSEA. There are 15 residues in the CDR3. V lost 6 bases to trimming and J lost 5 bases; unmatched junction nucleotides: 11. CDR3 loop: CSVPRTGGGEYGYTF. The CDR3 nucleotides read TGCAGCGTCCCCAGGACAGGGGGCGGCGAATATGGCTACACCTTC.

This chain links TRBV12-3 or TRBV12-4 with TRBJ1-5, with D unresolved. This CDR3 contains 12 residues. Trimming shortened V by 7 bases and J by 7 bases, and 11 bases separated the two germline ends. CDR3 sequence reads: CASTTGVQPQHF. In DNA form, the CDR3 reads TGTGCCAGCACCACTGGGGTGCAGCCCCAGCATTTT.

The genes are TRBV11-2 and TRBJ2-5, with 9 bases identical to TRBD1. Germline V gene lookup returns CDR1 SGHAT and CDR2 FQNNGV. The CDR3 is made up of 15 amino acids. The J segment lost 2 bases and the V segment lost 5 bases, leaving 6 bases of the junction unmatched. CDR3 in amino acids: CASSASTGGQETQYF. In DNA form, the CDR3 reads TGTGCCAGCAGCGCTTCGACAGGGGGGCAAGAGACCCAGTACTTC.

This clonotype was counted only a few times. This chain uses TRBV12-3 or TRBV12-4 with TRBJ1-1, with no clear D. The CDR3 is made up of 14 amino acids. Trimming removed 1 base from V and 1 base from J, with 7 bases in between. DNA for the CDR3: TGTGCCAGCAGTTTAGGATCAGGGAACACTGAAGCTTTCTTT. It translates to CASSLGSGNTEAFF.

The genes are TRBV27 and TRBJ2-1; 10 positions match TRBD2. The length of the CDR3 is 13 residues. V lost 9 bases and J lost 7; bases outside the gene matches: 6. Per the germline V gene, CDR1 is MNHEY and CDR2 is SMNVEV (reference sequence). CDR3 nucleotides: TGTGCCAGTACGGGACTAGCGCAGAATGAGCAGTTCTTC. Its protein product is CASTGLAQNEQFF.

This clonotype was detected once. This rearrangement joins TRBV20-1 to TRBJ2-3; D remains unclear. The CDR3 covers 15 residues. Germline-derived CDR1 and CDR2 are DFQATT and SNEGSKA (reference sequence). V lost 6 bases and J lost 2, with 18 bases in between. CDR3 in amino acids: CSAPPGPRITDTQYF. The CDR3 DNA is TGCAGTGCCCCGCCCGGACCGAGAATCACAGATACGCAGTATTTT.

This clonotype was detected once. The chain uses TRBV20-1 and TRBJ2-1; TRBD2 agrees at 7 bases. V gave up 3 bases and J gave up 3 bases; unmatched junction bases: 5. The CDR3 is made up of 14 amino acids. Germline V gene sequence: CDR1 DFQATT, CDR2 SNEGSKA (reference sequence). In DNA form, the CDR3 reads TGCAGTGCTAGGGGTCCTAGCGGCTACAATGAGCAGTTCTTC. This gives the protein CSARGPSGYNEQFF.

The chain recombines TRBV3-1 with TRBJ2-3; D not resolved. The CDR3 totals 12 residues. Germline V CDR1 and CDR2: LGHDT, YNNKEL (reference sequence). Trimming cost V 3 bases and J 4 bases, with 5 bases left between them. The CDR3 reads CASSQAADTQYF. The CDR3 DNA sequence: TGTGCCAGCAGCCAGGCGGCAGATACGCAGTATTTT.

The chain recombines TRBV3-1 with TRBJ2-5; D gene uncertain. The CDR3 contains 13 residues. CDR1 LGHDT and CDR2 YNNKEL come from the germline V gene (reference sequence). V was shortened by 5 bases and J by 5 bases, with 12 bases between the two germline ends. The DNA of the CDR3 is TGTGCCAGCAGCGGTCCCAAGGTGGAGACCCAGTACTTC. Amino acid sequence: CASSGPKVETQYF.

This clonotype was counted a single time. This rearrangement joins TRBV3-1 to TRBJ2-1, with 13 bases fitting TRBD2. The V segment lost 3 bases and the J segment 2 bases; nucleotides outside the gene matches: 13. The V gene's germline CDR1 is LGHDT and CDR2 YNNKEL (reference sequence). This CDR3 comprises 20 residues. The chain's CDR3 is CASSQQPGLAGRVAYNEQFF. The CDR3 DNA reads TGTGCCAGCAGCCAGCAACCGGGACTAGCGGGACGAGTCGCCTACAATGAGCAGTTCTTC.

The chain employs TRBV4-1 and TRBJ2-5, with 7 bases identical to TRBD1. Germline loops: CDR1 MGHRA, CDR2 YSYEKL. This CDR3 has 16 residues. With 3 bases clipped from V and 5 bases from J, the junction kept 12 bases outside the gene matches. Here the CDR3 DNA reads TGCGCCAGCAGCCAGGAACCTAGGACAGGCTGGGAGACCCAGTACTTC. This codes for CASSQEPRTGWETQYF.

The rearrangement links TRBV12-3 or TRBV12-4 to TRBJ1-1; the match to TRBD1 covers 9 bases. The CDR3 is 13 residues long. The ends lost 7 bases at V and 6 bases at J; junction bases unmatched: 6. The CDR3 region is CASIWTGDAEAFF. The CDR3 DNA sequence: TGTGCCAGCATTTGGACAGGGGACGCTGAAGCTTTCTTT.

The rearrangement links TRBV12-3 or TRBV12-4 to TRBJ2-7; 15 positions agree with TRBD2. V was pared by 5 bases and J by 6 bases, with 2 bases of the junction left unmatched. This CDR3 has 14 amino acids. CDR3 sequence reads: CASSRGLAGGEQYV. The CDR3 nucleotides read TGTGCCAGCAGTCGGGGACTAGCGGGAGGCGAGCAGTACGTC.

This chain joins TRBV24-1 and TRBJ2-2; D is unresolved. The V gene's germline CDR1 is KGHDR and CDR2 SFDVKD. V dropped 6 bases and J dropped 1 base, with 11 bases sitting between them. The CDR3 consists of 15 residues. CDR3 region: CATSKVFENTGELFF. DNA of the CDR3: TGTGCCACCAGTAAGGTATTCGAGAACACCGGGGAGCTGTTTTTT.

This chain links TRBV2 with TRBJ1-1; weak D call: TRBD1 (5 bases). V lost 3 bases to trimming and J lost 11 bases, with 16 bases between them. The CDR3 runs 13 residues. The V gene's germline CDR1 is SNHLY and CDR2 FYNNEI. The CDR3 here is CASSERRGAEAFF. The CDR3 nucleotides read TGTGCCAGCAGTGAGAGGAGGGGCGCGGAGGCTTTCTTT. Drawing the rest from reference TRBV2 and TRBJ1-1, the complete variable domain is EPEVTQTPSHQVTQMGQEVILRCVPISNHLYFYWYRQILGQKVEFLVSFYNNEISEKSEIFDDQFSVERPDGSNFTLKIRSTKLEDSAMYFCASSERRGAEAFFGQGTRLTVV.